This T cell receptor beta chain was identified in a study of blood T cell repertoires in COVID-19. The wider study: There were acute and convalescent COVID-19 samples, and they came from the United States, Italy and Spain. From T cells, B-cell-depleted T cells, or PBMCs came the material, which was cDNA or gDNA.

Enrolment of Seattle patients took place during active infection, and they were followed longitudinally. The assay was immunoSEQ multiplex PCR, and TCRdb's table has in-frame clones only and misses some. The repertoire holds 50,000 to 60,000 clones, 81% seen once, with 26% in the top ten. Germline CDR1 is MDHEN and CDR2 is SYDVKM. The V and J ends lost 4 bases and 4 bases, in that order; junction bases with no gene match: 8. The CDR3 contains 15 residues. This chain uses TRBV28 with TRBJ2-7; 9 bases map to TRBD1. The source material was peripheral blood. This TCR came from a woman aged 80 or over with COVID-19, enrolled during active disease. The CDR3 DNA reads as TGTGCCAGCAGTTCTCACGGGACAGGGAAATACGAGCAGTACTTC. Encoded protein: CASSSHGTGKYEQYF.